The TCR beta chain under discussion was sequenced for a study of CD8+ T cells in alopecia areata. The CDR3 loop spans 15 amino acids. V was pared by 6 bases and J by 0 bases, with 12 bases between. Germline V lookup: CDR1 LNHDA, CDR2 SQIVND (reference sequence). Sequencing relied on a cDNA template that was reverse transcribed from extracted RNA. Data came from immunoSEQ multiplex PCR; TCRdb stores just in-frame clones and leaves some out. This table has 80,000 to 100,000 clones, roughly two fifths appearing once. This sequence joins TRBV19 and TRBJ1-5; perhaps TRBD1 as D (5 bases). Material: CD4+ T cells sorted from blood. This receptor was taken from a human donor with alopecia areata. Here the CDR3 DNA reads TGTGCCAGTAGACGCGGGACGGCTAGCAATCAGCCCCAGCATTTT. Protein product: CASRRGTASNQPQHF.